This record concerns one TCR beta chain sequence. Method: immunoSEQ multiplex PCR; TCRdb's copy keeps in-frame clones and lacks some. This sample has about 480,000 clones; roughly nine tenths occur once, and the top ten carry 8.3%. The source of the sample is a study of blood T cell repertoires in COVID-19. Across the whole study: T cells, B-cell-depleted T cells, or PBMCs provided the cDNA or gDNA that served as material.

Participants spanned ages about 18 to 100 years and resided in about two dozen US areas. Participants' own reports of clinical history determined their cohort assignment. Recovery among Cohort 3 donors was established by two negative PCRs, clearance, or symptom resolution. The CDR3 length is 13 residues. Germline V gene data show CDR1 as LGHDT and CDR2 as YNNKEL (reference sequence). V trimming: 9 bases; J trimming: 3 bases; junction bases outside the gene matches: 5. The sequenced material came from PBMCs or T cells enriched from blood (not recorded which). This clonotype was obtained from a woman aged 55-70 years who had recovered from COVID-19. The chain joins TRBV3-1 (or the pseudogene TRBV3-2) to TRBJ2-7; the match to TRBD2 covers 10 bases. The CDR3 nucleotides read TGTGCCAGTCGAACTAGCGGGGACTACGAGCAGTACTTC. Protein product: CASRTSGDYEQYF.